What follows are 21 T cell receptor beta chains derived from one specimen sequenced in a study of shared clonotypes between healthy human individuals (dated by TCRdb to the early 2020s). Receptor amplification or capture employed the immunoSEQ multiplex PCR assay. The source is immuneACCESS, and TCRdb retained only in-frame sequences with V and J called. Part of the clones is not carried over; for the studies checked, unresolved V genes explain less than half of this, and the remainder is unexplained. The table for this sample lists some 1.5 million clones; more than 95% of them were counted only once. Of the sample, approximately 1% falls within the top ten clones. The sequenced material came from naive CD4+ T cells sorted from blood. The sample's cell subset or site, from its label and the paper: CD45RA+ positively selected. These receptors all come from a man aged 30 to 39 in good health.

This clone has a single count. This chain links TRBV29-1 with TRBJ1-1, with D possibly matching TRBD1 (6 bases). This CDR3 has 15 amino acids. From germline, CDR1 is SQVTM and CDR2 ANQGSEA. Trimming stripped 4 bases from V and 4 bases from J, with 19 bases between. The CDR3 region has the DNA TGCAGCGTTGGTTATGTGGGGGGCGGCGGCACTGAAGCTTTCTTT. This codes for CSVGYVGGGGTEAFF.

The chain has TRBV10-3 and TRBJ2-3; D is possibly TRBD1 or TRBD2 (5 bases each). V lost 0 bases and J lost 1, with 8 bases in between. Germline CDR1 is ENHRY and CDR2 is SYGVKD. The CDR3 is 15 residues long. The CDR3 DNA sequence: TGTGCCATCAGTGAGTCGGGACCGCGCACAGATACGCAGTATTTT. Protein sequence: CAISESGPRTDTQYF.

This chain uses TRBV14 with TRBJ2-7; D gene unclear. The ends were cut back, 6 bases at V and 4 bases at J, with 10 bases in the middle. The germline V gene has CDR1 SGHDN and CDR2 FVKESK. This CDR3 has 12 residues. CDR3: CASRSGVYEQYF. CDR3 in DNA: TGTGCCAGCAGATCGGGTGTTTACGAGCAGTACTTC.

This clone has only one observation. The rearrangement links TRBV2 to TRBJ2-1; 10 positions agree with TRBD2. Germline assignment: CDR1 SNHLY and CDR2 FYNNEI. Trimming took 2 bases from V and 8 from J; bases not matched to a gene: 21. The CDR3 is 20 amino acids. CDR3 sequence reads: CASSELLSRVAGGSSDEQFF. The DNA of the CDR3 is TGTGCCAGCAGTGAACTGTTGTCCAGGGTAGCGGGAGGATCGTCGGATGAGCAGTTCTTC.

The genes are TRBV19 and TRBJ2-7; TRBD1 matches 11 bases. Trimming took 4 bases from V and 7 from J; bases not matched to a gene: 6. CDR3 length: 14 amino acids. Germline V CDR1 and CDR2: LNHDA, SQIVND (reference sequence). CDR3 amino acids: CASSTGQGDQEQYF. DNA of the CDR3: TGTGCCAGTAGTACGGGACAGGGGGATCAAGAGCAGTACTTC. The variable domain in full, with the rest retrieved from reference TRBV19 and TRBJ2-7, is DGGITQSPKYLFRKEGQNVTLSCEQNLNHDAMYWYRQDPGQGLRLIYYSQIVNDFQKGDIAEGYSVSREKKESFPLTVTSAQKNPTAFYLCASSTGQGDQEQYFGPGTRLTVT.

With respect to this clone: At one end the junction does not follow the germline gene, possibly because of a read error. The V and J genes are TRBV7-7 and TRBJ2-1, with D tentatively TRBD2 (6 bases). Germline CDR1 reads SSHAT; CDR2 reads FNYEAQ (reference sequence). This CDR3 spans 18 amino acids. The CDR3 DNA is TGTGCTAGCAGCCGTACCCCGAGCGGGCCGACTGCCTACAATGAGCAGTTCTTC. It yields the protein CASSRTPSGPTAYNEQFF. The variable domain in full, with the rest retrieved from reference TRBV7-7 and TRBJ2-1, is GAGVSQSPRYKVTKRGQDVTLRCDPISSHATLYWYQQALGQGPEFLTYFNYEAQPDKSGLPSDRFSAERPEGSISTLTIQRTEQRDSAMYRCASSRTPSGPTAYNEQFFGPGTRLTVL.

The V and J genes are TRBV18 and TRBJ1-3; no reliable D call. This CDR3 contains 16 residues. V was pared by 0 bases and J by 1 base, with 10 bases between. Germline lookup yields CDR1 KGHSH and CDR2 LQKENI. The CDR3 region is CASSPPKLGSGNTIYF. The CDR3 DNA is TGTGCCAGCTCACCACCGAAACTAGGGTCTGGAAACACCATATATTTT.

CDR3 in DNA: TGTGCCAGCAGCTCCTTCGGACGGAACTCCTACGAGCAGTACTTC. Translation gives CASSSFGRNSYEQYF. The rearrangement links TRBV28 to TRBJ2-7, with D unclear. Per the germline V gene, CDR1 is MDHEN and CDR2 is SYDVKM. The CDR3 is 15 residues long. V lost 6 bases and J 0 bases, leaving 15 bases between the germline ends.

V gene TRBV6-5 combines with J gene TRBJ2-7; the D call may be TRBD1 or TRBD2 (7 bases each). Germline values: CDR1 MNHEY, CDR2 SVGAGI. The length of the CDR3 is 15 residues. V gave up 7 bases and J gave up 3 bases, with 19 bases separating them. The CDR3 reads CASTDAGRGHYEQYF. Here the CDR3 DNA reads TGTGCCAGCACCGACGCTGGGAGGGGGCACTACGAGCAGTACTTC.

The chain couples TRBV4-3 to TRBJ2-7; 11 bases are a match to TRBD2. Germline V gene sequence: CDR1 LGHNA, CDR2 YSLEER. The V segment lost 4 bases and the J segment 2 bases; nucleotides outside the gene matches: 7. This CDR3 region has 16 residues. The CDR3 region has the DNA TGCGCCAGCAGCCTAAAGACTAGCGGGACTCCCTACGAGCAGTACTTC. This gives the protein CASSLKTSGTPYEQYF.

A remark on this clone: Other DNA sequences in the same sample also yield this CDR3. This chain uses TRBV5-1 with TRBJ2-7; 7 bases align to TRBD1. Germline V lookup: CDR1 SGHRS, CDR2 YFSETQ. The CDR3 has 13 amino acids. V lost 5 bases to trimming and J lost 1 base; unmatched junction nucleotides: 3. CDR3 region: CASSRDRSYEQYF. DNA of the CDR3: TGCGCCAGCAGTAGGGACAGATCCTACGAGCAGTACTTC.

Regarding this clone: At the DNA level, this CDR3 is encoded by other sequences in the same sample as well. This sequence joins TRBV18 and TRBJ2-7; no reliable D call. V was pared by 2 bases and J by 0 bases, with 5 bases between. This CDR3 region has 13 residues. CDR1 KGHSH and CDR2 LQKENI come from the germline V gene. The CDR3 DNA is TGTGCCAGCTCACCAATTAGCTCCTACGAGCAGTACTTC. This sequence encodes CASSPISSYEQYF.

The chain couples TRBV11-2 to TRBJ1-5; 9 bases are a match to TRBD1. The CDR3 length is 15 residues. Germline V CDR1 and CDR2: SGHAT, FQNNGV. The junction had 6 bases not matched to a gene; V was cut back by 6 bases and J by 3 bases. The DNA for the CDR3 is TGTGCCAGCAGTTCCGACAGGGGGTTCAATCAGCCCCAGCATTTT. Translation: CASSSDRGFNQPQHF.

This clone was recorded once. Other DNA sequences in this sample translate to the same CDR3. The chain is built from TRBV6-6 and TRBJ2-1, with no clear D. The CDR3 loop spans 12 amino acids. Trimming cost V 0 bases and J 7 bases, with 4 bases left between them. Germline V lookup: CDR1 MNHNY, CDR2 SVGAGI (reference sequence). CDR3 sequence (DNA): TGTGCCAGCAGTTACTCTGGGAATGAGCAGTTCTTC. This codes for CASSYSGNEQFF.

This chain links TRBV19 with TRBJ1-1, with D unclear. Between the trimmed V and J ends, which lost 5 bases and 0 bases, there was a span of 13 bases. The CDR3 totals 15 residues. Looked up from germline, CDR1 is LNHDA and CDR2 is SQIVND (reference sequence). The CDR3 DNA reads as TGTGCCAGTAGTTCCAGAGCATCCATGAACACTGAAGCTTTCTTT. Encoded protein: CASSSRASMNTEAFF.

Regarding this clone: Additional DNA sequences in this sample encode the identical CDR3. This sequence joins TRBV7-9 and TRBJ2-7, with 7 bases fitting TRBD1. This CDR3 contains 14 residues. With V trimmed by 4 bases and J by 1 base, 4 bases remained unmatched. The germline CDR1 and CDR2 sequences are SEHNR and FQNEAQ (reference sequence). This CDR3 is CASSYGTVSYEQYF. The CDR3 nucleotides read TGTGCCAGCAGCTACGGGACAGTATCCTACGAGCAGTACTTC.

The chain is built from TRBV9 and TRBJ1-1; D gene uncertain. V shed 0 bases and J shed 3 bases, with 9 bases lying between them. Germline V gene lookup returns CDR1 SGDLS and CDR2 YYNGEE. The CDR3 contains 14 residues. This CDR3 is CASSVDGLDTEAFF. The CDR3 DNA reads TGTGCCAGCAGCGTAGATGGACTAGACACTGAAGCTTTCTTT.

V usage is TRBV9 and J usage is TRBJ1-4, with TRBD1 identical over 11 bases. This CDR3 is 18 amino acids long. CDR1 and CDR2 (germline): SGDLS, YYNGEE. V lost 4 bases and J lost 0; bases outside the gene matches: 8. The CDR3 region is CASSSWTGGIATNEKLFF. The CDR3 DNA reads TGTGCCAGCAGCTCCTGGACAGGGGGCATTGCAACTAATGAAAAACTGTTTTTT.

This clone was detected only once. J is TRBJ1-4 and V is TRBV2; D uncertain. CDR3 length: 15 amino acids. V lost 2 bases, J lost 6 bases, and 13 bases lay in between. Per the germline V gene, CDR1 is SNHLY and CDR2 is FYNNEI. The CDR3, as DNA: TGTGCCAGCAGTGAATTCGGCCCTGAGGATGAAAAACTGTTTTTT. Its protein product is CASSEFGPEDEKLFF. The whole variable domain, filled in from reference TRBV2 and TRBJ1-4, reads EPEVTQTPSHQVTQMGQEVILRCVPISNHLYFYWYRQILGQKVEFLVSFYNNEISEKSEIFDDQFSVERPDGSNFTLKIRSTKLEDSAMYFCASSEFGPEDEKLFFGSGTQLSVL.

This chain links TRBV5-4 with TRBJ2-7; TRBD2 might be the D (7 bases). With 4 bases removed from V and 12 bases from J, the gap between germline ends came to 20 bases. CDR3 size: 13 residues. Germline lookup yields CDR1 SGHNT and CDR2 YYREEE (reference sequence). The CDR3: CASSMDRGADTYF. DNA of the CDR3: TGTGCCAGCAGCATGGACCGGGGGGCGGATACGTACTTC.

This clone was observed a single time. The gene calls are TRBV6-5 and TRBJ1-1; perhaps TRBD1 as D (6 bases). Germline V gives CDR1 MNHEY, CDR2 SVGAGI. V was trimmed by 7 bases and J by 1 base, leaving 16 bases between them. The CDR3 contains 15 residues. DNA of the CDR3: TGTGCCAGCAACCGACAGGTTTTGGGGAACACTGAAGCTTTCTTT. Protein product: CASNRQVLGNTEAFF.